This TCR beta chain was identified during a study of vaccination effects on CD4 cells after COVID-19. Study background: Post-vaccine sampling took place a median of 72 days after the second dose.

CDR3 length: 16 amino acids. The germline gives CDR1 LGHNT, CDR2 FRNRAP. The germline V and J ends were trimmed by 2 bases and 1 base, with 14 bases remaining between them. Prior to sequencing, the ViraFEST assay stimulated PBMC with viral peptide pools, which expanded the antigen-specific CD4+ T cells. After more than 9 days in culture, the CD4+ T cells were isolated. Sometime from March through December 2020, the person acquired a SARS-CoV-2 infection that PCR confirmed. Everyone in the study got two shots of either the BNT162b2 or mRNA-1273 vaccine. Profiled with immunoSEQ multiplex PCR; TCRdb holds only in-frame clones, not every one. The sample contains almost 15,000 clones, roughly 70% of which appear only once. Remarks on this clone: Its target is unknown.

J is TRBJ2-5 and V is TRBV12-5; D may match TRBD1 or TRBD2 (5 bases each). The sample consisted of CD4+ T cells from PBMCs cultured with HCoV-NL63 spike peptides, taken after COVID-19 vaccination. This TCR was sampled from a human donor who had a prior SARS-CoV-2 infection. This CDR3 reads CASGLRPGTTQETQYF. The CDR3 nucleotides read TGTGCTAGTGGTTTGAGGCCAGGGACCACCCAAGAGACCCAGTACTTC. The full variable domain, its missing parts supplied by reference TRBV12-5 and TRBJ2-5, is DARVTQTPRHKVTEMGQEVTMRCQPILGHNTVFWYRQTMMQGLELLAYFRNRAPLDDSGMPKDRFSAEMPDATLATLKIQPSEPRDSAVYFCASGLRPGTTQETQYFGPGTRLLVL.